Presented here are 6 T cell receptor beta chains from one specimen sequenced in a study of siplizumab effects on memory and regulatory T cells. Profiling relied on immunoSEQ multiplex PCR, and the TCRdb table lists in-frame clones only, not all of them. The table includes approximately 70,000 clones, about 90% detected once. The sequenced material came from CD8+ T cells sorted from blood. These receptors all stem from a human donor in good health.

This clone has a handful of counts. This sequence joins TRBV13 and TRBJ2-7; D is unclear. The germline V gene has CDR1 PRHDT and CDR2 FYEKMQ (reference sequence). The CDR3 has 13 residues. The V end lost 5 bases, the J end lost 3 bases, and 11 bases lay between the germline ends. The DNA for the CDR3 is TGTGCCAGCAGCCTACAGAGAATCTACGAGCAGTACTTC. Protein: CASSLQRIYEQYF.

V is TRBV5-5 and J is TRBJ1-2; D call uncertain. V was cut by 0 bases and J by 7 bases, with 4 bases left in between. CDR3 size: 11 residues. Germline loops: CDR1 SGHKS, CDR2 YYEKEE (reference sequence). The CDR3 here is CASSLGGGYTF. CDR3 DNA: TGTGCCAGCAGCTTGGGGGGTGGCTACACCTTC.

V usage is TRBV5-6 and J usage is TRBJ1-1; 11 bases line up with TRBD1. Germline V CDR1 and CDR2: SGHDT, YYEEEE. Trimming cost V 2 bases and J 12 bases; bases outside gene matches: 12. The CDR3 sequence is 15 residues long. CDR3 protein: CASSFLGQGGWGSFF. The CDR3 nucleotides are TGTGCCAGCAGCTTTTTGGGACAGGGGGGCTGGGGATCTTTCTTT.

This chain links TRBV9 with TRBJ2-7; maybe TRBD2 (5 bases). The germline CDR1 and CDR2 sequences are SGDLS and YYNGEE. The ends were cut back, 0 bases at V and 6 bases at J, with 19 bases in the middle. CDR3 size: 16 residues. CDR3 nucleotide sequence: TGTGCCAGCAGCGTAGGTGGAGGAGAGGGTCTTGGCGAGCAGTACTTC. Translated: CASSVGGGEGLGEQYF.

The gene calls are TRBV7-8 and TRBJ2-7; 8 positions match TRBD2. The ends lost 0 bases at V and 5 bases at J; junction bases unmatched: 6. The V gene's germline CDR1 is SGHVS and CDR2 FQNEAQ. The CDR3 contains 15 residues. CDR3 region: CASSLALGLVDEQYF. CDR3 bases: TGTGCCAGCAGCTTAGCGTTGGGACTAGTCGACGAGCAGTACTTC.

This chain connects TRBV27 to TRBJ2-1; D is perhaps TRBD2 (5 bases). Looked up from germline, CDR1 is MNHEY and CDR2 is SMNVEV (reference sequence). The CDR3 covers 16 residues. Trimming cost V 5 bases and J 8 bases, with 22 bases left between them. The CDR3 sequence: CASSPLAGAWRDEQFF. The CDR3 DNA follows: TGTGCCAGCAGTCCCTTGGCAGGCGCCTGGCGGGATGAGCAGTTCTTC.